These 10 T cell receptor beta chains were all obtained from the same sample, sequenced in a study of cytomegalovirus exposure and HLA in healthy donors. In the PCR, 60 Vbeta and 13 Jbeta primers were used. Produced via immunoSEQ multiplex PCR; TCRdb's table is partial and in-frame only. The table lists around 150,000 clones, about 75% of them singletons. The sequencing input was PBMCs. The receptors derive from a female donor in good health and CMV-seronegative.

V gene TRBV6-5 combines with J gene TRBJ1-6; TRBD1 agrees at 8 bases. V lost 6 bases and J lost 7; bases outside the gene matches: 8. Germline CDR1 and CDR2: MNHEY and SVGAGI. The CDR3 has 15 amino acids. The CDR3 sequence: CASSPGTGINSPLHF. Written as DNA, the CDR3 is TGTGCCAGCAGCCCCGGGACAGGAATAAATTCACCCCTCCACTTT.

The chain carries TRBV30 and TRBJ2-4, with unresolved D. Germline loops: CDR1 GTSNPN, CDR2 SVGIG (reference sequence). This CDR3 region has 15 residues. V lost 3 bases and J lost 0, with 12 bases in between. CDR3 in DNA: TGTGCCTGGAGGATACAGCAAATAGCCAAAAACATTCAGTACTTC. Protein: CAWRIQQIAKNIQYF.

The chain is built from TRBV11-3 and TRBJ2-3; 8 bases are a match to TRBD1. There are 17 residues in the CDR3. Germline CDR1 is SGHNT and CDR2 is YENEEA. V shed 5 bases and J 0 bases; nucleotides not matched to a gene: 10. CDR3 region: CASSPNRGLSSTDTQYF. CDR3 coding DNA: TGTGCCAGCAGCCCAAACAGGGGGTTATCTAGCACAGATACGCAGTATTTT.

This clone was seen just once. The chain is built from TRBV30 and TRBJ1-1; no reliable D call. Germline V gene lookup returns CDR1 GTSNPN and CDR2 SVGIG (reference sequence). Trimming removed 2 bases from V and 0 bases from J, with 16 bases in between. The CDR3 contains 16 residues. CDR3 in amino acids: CAWSPFDRGLNTEAFF. The DNA of the CDR3 is TGTGCCTGGAGTCCATTCGATCGGGGATTGAACACTGAAGCTTTCTTT.

The chain is built from TRBV5-1 and TRBJ2-5; weak D call: TRBD2 (6 bases). The end of the DNA is better explained by TRBJ2-7, so the J call may be wrong. This CDR3 spans 14 amino acids. The germline gives CDR1 SGHRS, CDR2 YFSETQ. DNA of the CDR3: TGCGCCAGCAGCTTGGGCGGGGTCTCCTACGAGCAGTACTTC. Its protein is CASSLGGVSYEQYF.

The genes are TRBV30 and TRBJ2-1, with 10 bases matching TRBD2. The CDR3 totals 16 residues. The V and J ends lost 4 bases and 8 bases, in that order; junction bases with no gene match: 14. The germline V gene encodes CDR1 GTSNPN and CDR2 SVGIG (reference sequence). For the CDR3, the DNA is TGTGCCTGGACAAGGACTAGCGGCCCGCTTTTCGATGAGCAGTTCTTC. Amino acid sequence: CAWTRTSGPLFDEQFF.

The chain joins TRBV10-2 to TRBJ2-1, with D tentatively TRBD2 (7 bases). This CDR3 has 15 residues. V gave up 3 bases and J gave up 6 bases, with 15 bases separating them. The germline gives CDR1 WSHSY, CDR2 SAAADI. The CDR3 reads CASSERGGLLNEQFF. The CDR3 DNA is TGCGCCAGCAGTGAACGCGGGGGCCTCCTCAATGAGCAGTTCTTC.

The gene calls are TRBV19 and TRBJ1-5, with D uncertain. The germline V and J ends were trimmed by 6 bases and 6 bases, with 21 bases remaining between them. The CDR3 totals 16 residues. The germline CDR1 and CDR2 sequences are LNHDA and SQIVND (reference sequence). The CDR3 reads CASSTGSPRSGQPQHF. In DNA, the CDR3 is TGTGCCAGTAGCACCGGATCACCTAGGTCGGGTCAGCCCCAGCATTTT. The full variable domain, its missing parts supplied by reference TRBV19 and TRBJ1-5, is DGGITQSPKYLFRKEGQNVTLSCEQNLNHDAMYWYRQDPGQGLRLIYYSQIVNDFQKGDIAEGYSVSREKKESFPLTVTSAQKNPTAFYLCASSTGSPRSGQPQHFGDGTRLSIL.

This clone occurred once. J is TRBJ1-1 and V is TRBV18, with TRBD1 identical over 8 bases. This CDR3 is built from 14 residues. Germline V lookup: CDR1 KGHSH, CDR2 LQKENI. V trimming: 3 bases; J trimming: 4 bases; junction bases outside the gene matches: 4. The CDR3 region is CASSPWTGSTEAFF. As DNA, the CDR3 is TGTGCCAGCTCACCCTGGACAGGGAGCACTGAAGCTTTCTTT.

Written as DNA, the CDR3 is TGTGCCAGCAGCTTATCACAAGAGACCCAGTACTTC. Protein product: CASSLSQETQYF. V and J are TRBV5-4 and TRBJ2-5; D remains unclear. Germline CDR1 SGHNT, CDR2 YYREEE (reference sequence). The CDR3 extends over 12 amino acids. The germline V and J ends were trimmed by 2 bases and 2 bases, with 4 bases remaining between them. Using reference TRBV5-4 and TRBJ2-5 for the parts outside the CDR3, the full variable domain is ETGVTQSPTHLIKTRGQQVTLRCSSQSGHNTVSWYQQALGQGPQFIFQYYREEENGRGNFPPRFSGLQFPNYSSELNVNALELDDSALYLCASSLSQETQYFGPGTRLLVL.